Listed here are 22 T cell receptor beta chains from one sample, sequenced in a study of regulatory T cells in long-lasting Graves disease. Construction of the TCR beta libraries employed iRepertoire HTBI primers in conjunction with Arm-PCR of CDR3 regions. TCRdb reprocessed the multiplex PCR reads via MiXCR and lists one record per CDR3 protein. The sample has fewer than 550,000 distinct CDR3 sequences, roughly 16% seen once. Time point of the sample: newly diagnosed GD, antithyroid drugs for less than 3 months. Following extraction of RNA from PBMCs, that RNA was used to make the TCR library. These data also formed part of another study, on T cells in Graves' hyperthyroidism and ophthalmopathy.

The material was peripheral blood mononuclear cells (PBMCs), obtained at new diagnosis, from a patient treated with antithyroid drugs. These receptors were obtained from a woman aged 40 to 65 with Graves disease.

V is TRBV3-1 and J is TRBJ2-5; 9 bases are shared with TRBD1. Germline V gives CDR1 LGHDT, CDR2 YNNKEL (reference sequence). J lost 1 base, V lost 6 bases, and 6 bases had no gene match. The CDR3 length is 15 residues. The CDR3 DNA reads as TGTGCCAGCAGTCAACCGGGACAGGGCCAAGAGACCCAGTACTTC. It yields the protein CASSQPGQGQETQYF.

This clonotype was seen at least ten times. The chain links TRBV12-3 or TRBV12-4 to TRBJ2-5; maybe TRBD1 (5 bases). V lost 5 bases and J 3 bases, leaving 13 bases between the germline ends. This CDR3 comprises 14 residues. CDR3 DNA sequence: TGTGCCAGCAGTAATCCGACAGCTGAAGAGACCCAGTACTTC. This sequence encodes CASSNPTAEETQYF.

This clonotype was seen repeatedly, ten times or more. The CDR3 DNA sequence: TGTGCCAGCAGTTCTTCCGGGACTAAAAACCACGAGCAGTACTTC. Translation gives CASSSSGTKNHEQYF. The V gene is TRBV7-9, the J gene TRBJ2-7; 7 nucleotides align to TRBD2. Germline CDR1 SEHNR, CDR2 FQNEAQ (reference sequence). CDR3 length: 15 residues. V dropped 6 bases and J dropped 5; count of bases not matched to a gene: 13.

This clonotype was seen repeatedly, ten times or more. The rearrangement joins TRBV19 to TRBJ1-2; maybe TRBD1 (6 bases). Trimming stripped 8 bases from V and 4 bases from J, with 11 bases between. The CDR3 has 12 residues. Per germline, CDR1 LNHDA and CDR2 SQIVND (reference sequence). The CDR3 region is CASGGQTYGYTF. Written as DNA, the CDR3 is TGTGCCAGTGGGGGGCAGACCTATGGCTACACCTTC.

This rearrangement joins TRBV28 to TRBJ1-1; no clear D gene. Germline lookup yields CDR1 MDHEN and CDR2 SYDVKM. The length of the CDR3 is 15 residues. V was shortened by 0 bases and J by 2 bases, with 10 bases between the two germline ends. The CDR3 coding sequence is TGTGCCAGCAGTTTATGGGGAGTAAGTAACACTGAAGCTTTCTTT. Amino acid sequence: CASSLWGVSNTEAFF.

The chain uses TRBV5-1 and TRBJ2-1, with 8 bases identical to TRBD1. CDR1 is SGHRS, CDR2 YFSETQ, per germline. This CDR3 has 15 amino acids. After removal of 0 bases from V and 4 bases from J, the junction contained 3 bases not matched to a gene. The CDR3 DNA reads TGCGCCAGCAGCTTGGAGACAGGGGCTTACAATGAGCAGTTCTTC. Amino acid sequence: CASSLETGAYNEQFF. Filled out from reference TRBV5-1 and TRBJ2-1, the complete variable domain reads KAGVTQTPRYLIKTRGQQVTLSCSPISGHRSVSWYQQTPGQGLQFLFEYFSETQRNKGNFPGRFSGRQFSNSRSEMNVSTLELGDSALYLCASSLETGAYNEQFFGPGTRLTVL.

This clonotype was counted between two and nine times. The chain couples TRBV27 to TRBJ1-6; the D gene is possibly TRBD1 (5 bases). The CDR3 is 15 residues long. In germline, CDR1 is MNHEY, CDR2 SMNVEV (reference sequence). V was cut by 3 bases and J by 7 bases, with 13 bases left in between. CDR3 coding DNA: TGTGCCAGCAGTTTCAAGTACGGGGGGAATTCACCCCTCCACTTT. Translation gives CASSFKYGGNSPLHF.

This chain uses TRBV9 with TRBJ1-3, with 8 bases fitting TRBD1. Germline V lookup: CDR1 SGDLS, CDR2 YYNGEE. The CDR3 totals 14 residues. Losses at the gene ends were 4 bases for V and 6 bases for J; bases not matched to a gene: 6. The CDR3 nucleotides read TGTGCCAGCAGCCCGTACAGGGGGGCAAACACCATATATTTT. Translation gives CASSPYRGANTIYF. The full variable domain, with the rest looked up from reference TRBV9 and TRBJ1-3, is DSGVTQTPKHLITATGQRVTLRCSPRSGDLSVYWYQQSLDQGLQFLIQYYNGEERAKGNILERFSAQQFPDLHSELNLSSLELGDSALYFCASSPYRGANTIYFGEGSWLTVV.

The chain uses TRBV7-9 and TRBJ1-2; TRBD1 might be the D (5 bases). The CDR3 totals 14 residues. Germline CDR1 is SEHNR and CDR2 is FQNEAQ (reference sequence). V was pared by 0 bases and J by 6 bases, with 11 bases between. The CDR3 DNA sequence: TGTGCCAGCAGCTTAGCGGGGGTCCTCCATGGCTACACCTTC. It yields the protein CASSLAGVLHGYTF.

CDR3 bases: TGTGCCAGCAGCGATCCCGGGACAGGGGGAGGCTACACCTTC. It translates to CASSDPGTGGGYTF. The chain is built from TRBV9 and TRBJ1-2; 11 positions agree with TRBD1. The germline V gene has CDR1 SGDLS and CDR2 YYNGEE. This CDR3 is 14 amino acids long. Trimming removed 3 bases from V and 8 bases from J; junction bases left unmatched: 6.

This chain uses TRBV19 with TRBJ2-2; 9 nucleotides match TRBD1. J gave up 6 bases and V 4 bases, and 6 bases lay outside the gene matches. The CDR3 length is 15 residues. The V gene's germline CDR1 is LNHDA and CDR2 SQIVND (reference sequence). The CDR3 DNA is TGTGCCAGTAGTACCGGGACAGGGTGGGCCGGGGAGCTGTTTTTT. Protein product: CASSTGTGWAGELFF.

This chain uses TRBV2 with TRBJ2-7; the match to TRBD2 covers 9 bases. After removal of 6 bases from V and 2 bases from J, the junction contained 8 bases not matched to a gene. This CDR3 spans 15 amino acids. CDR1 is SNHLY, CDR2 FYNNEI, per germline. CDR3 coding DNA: TGTGCCAGCAGCTCCCAGCGGGGGGAAACCTACGAGCAGTACTTC. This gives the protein CASSSQRGETYEQYF.

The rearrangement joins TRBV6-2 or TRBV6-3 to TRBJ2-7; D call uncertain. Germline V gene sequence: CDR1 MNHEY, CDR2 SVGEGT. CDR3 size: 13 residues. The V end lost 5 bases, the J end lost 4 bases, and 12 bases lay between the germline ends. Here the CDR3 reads CASSESLRYEQYF. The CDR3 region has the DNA TGTGCCAGCAGTGAGTCCCTCAGATACGAGCAGTACTTC.

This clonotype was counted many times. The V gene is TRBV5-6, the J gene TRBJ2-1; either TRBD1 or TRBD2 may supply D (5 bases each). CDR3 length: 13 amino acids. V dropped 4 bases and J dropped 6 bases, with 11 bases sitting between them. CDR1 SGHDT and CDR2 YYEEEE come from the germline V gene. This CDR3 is CASSRRDGNEQFF. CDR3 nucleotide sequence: TGTGCCAGCAGCAGAAGGGACGGCAATGAGCAGTTCTTC. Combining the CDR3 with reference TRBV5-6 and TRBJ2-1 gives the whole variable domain DAGVTQSPTHLIKTRGQQVTLRCSPKSGHDTVSWYQQALGQGPQFIFQYYEEEERQRGNFPDRFSGHQFPNYSSELNVNALLLGDSALYLCASSRRDGNEQFFGPGTRLTVL.

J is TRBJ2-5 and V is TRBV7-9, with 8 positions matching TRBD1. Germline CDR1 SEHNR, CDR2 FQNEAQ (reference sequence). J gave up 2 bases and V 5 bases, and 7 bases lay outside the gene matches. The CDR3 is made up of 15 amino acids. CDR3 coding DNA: TGTGCCAGCAGCGAAGGGACAGGTGGACAAGAGACCCAGTACTTC. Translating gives CASSEGTGGQETQYF.

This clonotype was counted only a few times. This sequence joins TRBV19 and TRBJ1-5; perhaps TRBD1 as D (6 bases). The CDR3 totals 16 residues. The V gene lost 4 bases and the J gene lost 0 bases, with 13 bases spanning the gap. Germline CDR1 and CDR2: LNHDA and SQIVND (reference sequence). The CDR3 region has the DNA TGTGCCAGTAGTAAAGGACAGTCCTATAGCAATCAGCCCCAGCATTTT. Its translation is CASSKGQSYSNQPQHF.

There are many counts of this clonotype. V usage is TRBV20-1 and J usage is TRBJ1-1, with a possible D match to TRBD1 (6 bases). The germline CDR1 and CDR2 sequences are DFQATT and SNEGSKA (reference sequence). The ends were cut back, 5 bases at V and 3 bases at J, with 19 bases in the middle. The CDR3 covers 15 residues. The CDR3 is CSAPNRGAGDTEAFF. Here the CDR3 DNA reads TGCAGTGCTCCCAATAGGGGGGCGGGGGACACTGAAGCTTTCTTT.

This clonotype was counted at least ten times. CDR3 protein: CASSRDTGSQPQHF. The CDR3 DNA reads as TGTGCCAGCAGCCGAGACACAGGGAGTCAGCCCCAGCATTTT. V gene TRBV3-1 combines with J gene TRBJ1-5; D may be TRBD1 (6 bases). The V end was cut by 4 bases, the J end by 6 bases, with 13 bases between. CDR1 and CDR2 (germline): LGHDT, YNNKEL (reference sequence). This CDR3 contains 14 residues.

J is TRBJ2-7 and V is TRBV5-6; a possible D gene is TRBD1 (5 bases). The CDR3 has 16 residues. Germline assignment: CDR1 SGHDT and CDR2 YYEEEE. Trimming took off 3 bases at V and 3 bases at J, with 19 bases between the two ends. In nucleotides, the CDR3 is TGTGCCAGCAGCTCTGTCGATGCCGTCAGGGACTACGAGCAGTACTTC. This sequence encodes CASSSVDAVRDYEQYF. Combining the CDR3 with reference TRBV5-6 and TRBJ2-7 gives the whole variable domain DAGVTQSPTHLIKTRGQQVTLRCSPKSGHDTVSWYQQALGQGPQFIFQYYEEEERQRGNFPDRFSGHQFPNYSSELNVNALLLGDSALYLCASSSVDAVRDYEQYFGPGTRLTVT.

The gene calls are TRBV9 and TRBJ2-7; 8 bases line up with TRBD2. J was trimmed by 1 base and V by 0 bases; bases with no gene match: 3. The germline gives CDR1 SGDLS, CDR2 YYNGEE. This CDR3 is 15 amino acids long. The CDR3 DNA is TGTGCCAGCAGCGTAGGGACTAGCCATTCCTACGAGCAGTACTTC. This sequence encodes CASSVGTSHSYEQYF.

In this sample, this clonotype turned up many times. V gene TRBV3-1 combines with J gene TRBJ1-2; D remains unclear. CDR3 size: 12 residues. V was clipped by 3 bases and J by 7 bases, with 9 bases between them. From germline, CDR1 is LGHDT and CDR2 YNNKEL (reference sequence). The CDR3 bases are TGTGCCAGCAGCCACAGTTGGAGTGGCTACACCTTC. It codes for CASSHSWSGYTF.

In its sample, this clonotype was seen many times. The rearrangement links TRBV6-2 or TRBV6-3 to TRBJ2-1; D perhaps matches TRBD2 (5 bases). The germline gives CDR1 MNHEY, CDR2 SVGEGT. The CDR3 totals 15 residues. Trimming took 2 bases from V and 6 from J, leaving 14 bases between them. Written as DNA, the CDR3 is TGTGCCAGCAGTTACGGGTCGGGGTTAGGCAATGAGCAGTTCTTC. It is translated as CASSYGSGLGNEQFF.